This T cell receptor beta chain derives from a study of CD8 T cells in ankylosing spondylitis. Study-level findings and limits: Several highly homologous variants made up a TCR beta motif, and this motif appeared characteristic of ankylosing spondylitis blood.

TCRdb redid the calling of the 5' RACE reads with MiXCR, one entry per CDR3 protein. The sample includes fewer than 650,000 distinct CDR3 sequences, about 13% seen only once; the top ten take nearly 7%. Trimming removed 3 bases at V and 2 bases at J, with 7 bases between. This CDR3 has 13 residues. Germline CDR1 reads KGHSH; CDR2 reads LQKENI. This clonotype was seen a few times. The antigen is not known. The chain couples TRBV18 to TRBJ1-1; no clear D. The TCR sequence derives from a male donor with ankylosing spondylitis. The specimen sequenced was blood, either unsorted or a sorted T cell fraction (not recorded which). CDR3 bases: TGTGCCAGCTCACCCGTCGGAAACACTGAAGCTTTCTTT. Protein product: CASSPVGNTEAFF.